This T cell receptor beta chain was documented in a study of blood T cell repertoires in COVID-19. As originally analysed: Reference gene primer amplification yielded estimated nucleated cell counts. Clones were read by immunoSEQ multiplex PCR, and TCRdb kept only the in-frame ones, dropping some. V and J calls and clone size are as listed in that table; D and trimming were resolved from the DNA. The sample comprises 150,000 or so clones, 80% of which are singletons, and around 6% rests with the top ten. Participants were aged about 18 to 90 years from roughly 26 US areas. Assignments of participants to cohorts depended upon their own reported clinical history. Recovered participants had two consecutive negative NP/OP PCR tests, healthcare professional clearance, or symptom resolution. This TCR was sampled from a man aged 40-49 years who had recovered from COVID-19. The material sequenced was PBMCs or T cells enriched from blood (not recorded which).

In DNA, the CDR3 is TGTGCCAGCAGCCAAGCTGCTCAGGGGCTCTATGGCTACACCTTC. Encoded protein: CASSQAAQGLYGYTF. This chain connects TRBV3-1 (or the pseudogene TRBV3-2) to TRBJ1-2, with D maybe TRBD1 (6 bases). The CDR3 length is 15 residues. In germline, CDR1 is LGHDT, CDR2 YNNKEL (reference sequence). Trimming took 1 base from V and 4 from J, leaving 13 bases between them.